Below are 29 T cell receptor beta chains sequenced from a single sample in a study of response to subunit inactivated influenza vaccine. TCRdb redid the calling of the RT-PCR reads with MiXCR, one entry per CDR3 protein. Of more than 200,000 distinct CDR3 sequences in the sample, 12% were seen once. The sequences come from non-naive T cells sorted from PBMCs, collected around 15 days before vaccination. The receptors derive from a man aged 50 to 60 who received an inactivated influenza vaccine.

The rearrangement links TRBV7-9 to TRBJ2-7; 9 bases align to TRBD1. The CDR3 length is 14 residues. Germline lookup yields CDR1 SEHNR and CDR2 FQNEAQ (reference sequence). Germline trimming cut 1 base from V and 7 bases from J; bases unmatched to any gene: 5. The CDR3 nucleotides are TGTGCCAGCAGCTTAGAACAGGGGGCGGGGGAGCAGTACTTC. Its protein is CASSLEQGAGEQYF.

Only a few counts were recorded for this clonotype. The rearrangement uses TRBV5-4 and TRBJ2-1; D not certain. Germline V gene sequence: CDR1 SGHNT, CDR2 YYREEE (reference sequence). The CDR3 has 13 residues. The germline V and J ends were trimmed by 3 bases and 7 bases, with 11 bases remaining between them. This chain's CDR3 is CASSSRDGNEQFF. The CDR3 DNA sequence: TGTGCCAGCAGCTCCCGTGATGGGAATGAGCAGTTCTTC. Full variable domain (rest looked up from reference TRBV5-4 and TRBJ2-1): ETGVTQSPTHLIKTRGQQVTLRCSSQSGHNTVSWYQQALGQGPQFIFQYYREEENGRGNFPPRFSGLQFPNYSSELNVNALELDDSALYLCASSSRDGNEQFFGPGTRLTVL.

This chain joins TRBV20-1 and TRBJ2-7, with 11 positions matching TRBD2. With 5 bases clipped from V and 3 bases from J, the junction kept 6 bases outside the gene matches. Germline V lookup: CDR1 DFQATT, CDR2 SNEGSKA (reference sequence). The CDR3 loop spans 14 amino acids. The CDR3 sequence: CSAPGLAGGYEQYF. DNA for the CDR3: TGCAGTGCTCCTGGACTAGCGGGTGGCTACGAGCAGTACTTC.

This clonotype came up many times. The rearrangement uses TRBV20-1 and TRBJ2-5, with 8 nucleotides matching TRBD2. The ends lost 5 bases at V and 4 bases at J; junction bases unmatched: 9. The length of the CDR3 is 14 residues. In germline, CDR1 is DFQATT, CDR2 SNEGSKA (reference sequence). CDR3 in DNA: TGCAGTGCTTACCCCGGGGGGGCCGGAGAGACCCAGTACTTC. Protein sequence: CSAYPGGAGETQYF.

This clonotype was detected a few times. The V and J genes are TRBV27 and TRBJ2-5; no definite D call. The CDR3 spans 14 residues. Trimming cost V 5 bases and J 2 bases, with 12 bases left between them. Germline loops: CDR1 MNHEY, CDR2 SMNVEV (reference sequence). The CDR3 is CASSKLDLQETQYF. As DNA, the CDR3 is TGTGCCAGCAGTAAACTGGACCTACAAGAGACCCAGTACTTC.

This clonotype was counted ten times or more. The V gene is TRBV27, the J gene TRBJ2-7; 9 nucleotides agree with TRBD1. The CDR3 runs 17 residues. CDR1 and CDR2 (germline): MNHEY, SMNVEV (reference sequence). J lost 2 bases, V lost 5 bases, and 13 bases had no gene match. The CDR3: CASSRQFGTGRTYEQYF. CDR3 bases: TGTGCCAGCAGTCGACAGTTCGGGACAGGGCGAACCTACGAGCAGTACTTC.

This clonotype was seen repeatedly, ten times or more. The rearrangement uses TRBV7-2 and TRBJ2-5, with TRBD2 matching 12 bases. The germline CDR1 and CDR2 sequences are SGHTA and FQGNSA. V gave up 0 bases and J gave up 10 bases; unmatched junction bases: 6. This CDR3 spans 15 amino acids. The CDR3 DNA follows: TGTGCCAGCAGCTTAGCTCATCTAGCGGGAGGGGGCCAGTACTTC. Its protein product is CASSLAHLAGGGQYF.

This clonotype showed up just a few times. The CDR3 protein is CASSLGLQGGYEQYF. In DNA, the CDR3 is TGTGCCAGCAGCTTAGGTTTACAGGGTGGGTACGAGCAGTACTTC. The gene calls are TRBV7-8 and TRBJ2-7, with D possibly being TRBD1 (6 bases). The CDR3 consists of 15 residues. V dropped 1 base and J dropped 4 bases, with 14 bases sitting between them. Germline CDR1 is SGHVS and CDR2 is FQNEAQ.

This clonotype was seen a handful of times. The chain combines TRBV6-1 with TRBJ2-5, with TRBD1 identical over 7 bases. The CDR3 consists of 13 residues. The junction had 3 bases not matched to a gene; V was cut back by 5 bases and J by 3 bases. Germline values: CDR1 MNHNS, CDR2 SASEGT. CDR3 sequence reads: CASSRTGKETQYF. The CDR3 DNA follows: TGTGCCAGCAGTAGGACAGGCAAAGAGACCCAGTACTTC.

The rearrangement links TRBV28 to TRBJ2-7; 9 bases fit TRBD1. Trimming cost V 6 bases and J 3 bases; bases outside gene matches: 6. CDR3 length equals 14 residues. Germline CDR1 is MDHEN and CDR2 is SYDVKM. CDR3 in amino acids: CASRRQGDIYEQYF. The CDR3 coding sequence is TGTGCCAGCAGAAGACAGGGGGACATCTACGAGCAGTACTTC.

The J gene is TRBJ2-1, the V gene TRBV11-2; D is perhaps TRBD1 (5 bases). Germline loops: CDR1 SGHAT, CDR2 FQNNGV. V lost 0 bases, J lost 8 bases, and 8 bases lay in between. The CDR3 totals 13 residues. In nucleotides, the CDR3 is TGTGCCAGCAGCTTAGATTTAGGGGATGAGCAGTTCTTC. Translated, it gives CASSLDLGDEQFF.

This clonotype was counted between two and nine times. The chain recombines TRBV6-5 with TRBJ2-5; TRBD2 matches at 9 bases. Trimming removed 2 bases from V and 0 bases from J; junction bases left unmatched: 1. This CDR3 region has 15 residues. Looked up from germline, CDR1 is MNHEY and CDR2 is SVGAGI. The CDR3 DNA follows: TGTGCCAGCAGTTACCCTAGCGGGAACCAAGAGACCCAGTACTTC. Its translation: CASSYPSGNQETQYF.

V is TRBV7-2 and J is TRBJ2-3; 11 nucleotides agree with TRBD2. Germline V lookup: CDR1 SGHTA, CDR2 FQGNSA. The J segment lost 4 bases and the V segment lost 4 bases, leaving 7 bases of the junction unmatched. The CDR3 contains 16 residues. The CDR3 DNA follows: TGTGCCAGCAGCTCTCACCTACTAGCGGGGGCAGATACGCAGTATTTT. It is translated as CASSSHLLAGADTQYF. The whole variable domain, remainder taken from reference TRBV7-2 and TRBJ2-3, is GAGVSQSPSNKVTEKGKDVELRCDPISGHTALYWYRQSLGQGLEFLIYFQGNSAPDKSGLPSDRFSAERTGGSVSTLTIQRTQQEDSAVYLCASSSHLLAGADTQYFGPGTRLTVL.

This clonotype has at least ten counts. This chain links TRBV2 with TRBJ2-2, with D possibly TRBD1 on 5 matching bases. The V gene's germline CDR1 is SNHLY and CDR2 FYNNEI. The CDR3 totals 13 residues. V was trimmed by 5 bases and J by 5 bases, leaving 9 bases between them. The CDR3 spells CASSPQGTGELFF. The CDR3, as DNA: TGTGCCAGCAGTCCTCAGGGAACCGGGGAGCTGTTTTTT.

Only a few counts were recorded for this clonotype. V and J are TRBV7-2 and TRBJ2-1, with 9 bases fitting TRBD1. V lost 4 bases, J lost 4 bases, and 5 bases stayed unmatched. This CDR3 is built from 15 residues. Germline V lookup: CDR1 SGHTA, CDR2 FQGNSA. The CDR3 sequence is CASSSGQGRYNEQFF. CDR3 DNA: TGTGCCAGCAGCTCCGGACAGGGGCGGTACAATGAGCAGTTCTTC. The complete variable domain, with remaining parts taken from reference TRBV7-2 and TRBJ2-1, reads GAGVSQSPSNKVTEKGKDVELRCDPISGHTALYWYRQSLGQGLEFLIYFQGNSAPDKSGLPSDRFSAERTGGSVSTLTIQRTQQEDSAVYLCASSSGQGRYNEQFFGPGTRLTVL.

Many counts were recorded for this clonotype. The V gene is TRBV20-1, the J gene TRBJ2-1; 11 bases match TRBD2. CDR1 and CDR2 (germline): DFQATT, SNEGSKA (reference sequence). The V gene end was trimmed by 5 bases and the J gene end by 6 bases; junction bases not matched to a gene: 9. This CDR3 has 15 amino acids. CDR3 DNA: TGCAGTGCTCGAAAACTAGCGGGGGCCGCCAATGAGCAGTTCTTC. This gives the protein CSARKLAGAANEQFF.

The CDR3 spells CASSLMTRRDTQYF. As DNA, the CDR3 is TGTGCCAGCAGCTTAATGACGCGAAGAGATACGCAGTATTTT. The V and J genes are TRBV5-6 and TRBJ2-3, with D hard to call. Germline lookup yields CDR1 SGHDT and CDR2 YYEEEE. V dropped 2 bases and J dropped 5 bases, with 12 bases sitting between them. This CDR3 has 14 amino acids.

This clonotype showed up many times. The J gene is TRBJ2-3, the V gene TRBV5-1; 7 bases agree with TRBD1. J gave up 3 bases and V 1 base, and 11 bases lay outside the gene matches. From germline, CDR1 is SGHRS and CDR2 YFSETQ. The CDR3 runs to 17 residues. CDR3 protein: CASSLISGQVWTDTQYF. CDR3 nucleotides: TGCGCCAGCAGCTTGATATCCGGACAGGTCTGGACAGATACGCAGTATTTT.

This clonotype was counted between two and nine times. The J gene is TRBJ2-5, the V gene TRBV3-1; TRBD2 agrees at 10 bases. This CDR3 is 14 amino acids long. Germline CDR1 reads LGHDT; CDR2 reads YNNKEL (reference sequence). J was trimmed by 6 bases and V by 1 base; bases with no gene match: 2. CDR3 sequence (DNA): TGTGCCAGCAGCCAAGTAGCGGGGGGAAAGACCCAGTACTTC. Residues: CASSQVAGGKTQYF.

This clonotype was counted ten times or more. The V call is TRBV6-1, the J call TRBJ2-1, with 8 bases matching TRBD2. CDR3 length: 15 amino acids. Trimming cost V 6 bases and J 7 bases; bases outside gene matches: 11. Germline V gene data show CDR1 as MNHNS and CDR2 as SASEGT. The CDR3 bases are TGTGCCAGCAGACCCAGCGGGGGAACCGGTAATGAGCAGTTCTTC. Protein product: CASRPSGGTGNEQFF.

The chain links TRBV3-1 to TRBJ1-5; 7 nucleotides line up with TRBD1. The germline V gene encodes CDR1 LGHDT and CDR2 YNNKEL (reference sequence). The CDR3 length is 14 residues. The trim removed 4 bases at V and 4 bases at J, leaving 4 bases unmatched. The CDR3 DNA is TGTGCCAGCAGCCCGGGACAGAGGAATCAGCCCCAGCATTTT. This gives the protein CASSPGQRNQPQHF.

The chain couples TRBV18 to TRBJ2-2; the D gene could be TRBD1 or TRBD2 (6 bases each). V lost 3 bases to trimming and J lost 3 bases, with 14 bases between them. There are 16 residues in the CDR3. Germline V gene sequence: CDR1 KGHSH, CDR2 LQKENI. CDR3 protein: CASSPQQGGHTGELFF. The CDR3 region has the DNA TGTGCCAGCTCACCCCAACAGGGAGGTCACACCGGGGAGCTGTTTTTT.

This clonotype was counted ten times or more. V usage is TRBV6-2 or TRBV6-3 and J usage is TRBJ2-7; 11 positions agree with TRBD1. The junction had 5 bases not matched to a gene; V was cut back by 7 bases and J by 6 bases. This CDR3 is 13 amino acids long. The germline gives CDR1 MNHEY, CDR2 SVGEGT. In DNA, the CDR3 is TGTGCCAGCAAAAGGACAGGGGGCTTCGAGCAGTACTTC. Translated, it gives CASKRTGGFEQYF.

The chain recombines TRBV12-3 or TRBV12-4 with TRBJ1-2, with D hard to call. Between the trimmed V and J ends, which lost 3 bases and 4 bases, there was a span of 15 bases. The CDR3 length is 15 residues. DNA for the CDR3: TGTGCCAGCAGTTTTTTGCGCTCGACGGGCTATGGCTACACCTTC. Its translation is CASSFLRSTGYGYTF.

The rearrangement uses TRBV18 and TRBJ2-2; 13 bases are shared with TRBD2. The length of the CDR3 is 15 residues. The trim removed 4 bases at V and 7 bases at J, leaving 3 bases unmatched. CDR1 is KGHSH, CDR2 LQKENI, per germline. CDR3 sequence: CASSLGLAGVGELFF. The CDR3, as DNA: TGTGCCAGCTCACTCGGACTAGCGGGAGTCGGGGAGCTGTTTTTT.

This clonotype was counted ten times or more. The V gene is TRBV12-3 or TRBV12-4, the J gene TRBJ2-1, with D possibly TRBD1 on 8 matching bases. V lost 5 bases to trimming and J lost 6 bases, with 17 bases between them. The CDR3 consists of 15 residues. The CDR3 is CASSPRTGRGNEQFF. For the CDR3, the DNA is TGTGCCAGCAGTCCGCGGACAGGGAGGGGCAATGAGCAGTTCTTC.

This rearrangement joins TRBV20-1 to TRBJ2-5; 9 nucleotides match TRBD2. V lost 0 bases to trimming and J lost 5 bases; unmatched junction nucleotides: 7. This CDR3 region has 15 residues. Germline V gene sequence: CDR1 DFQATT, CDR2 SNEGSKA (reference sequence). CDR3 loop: CSARDIVAGDETQYF. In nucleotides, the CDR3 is TGCAGTGCTAGAGATATAGTAGCGGGGGACGAGACCCAGTACTTC.

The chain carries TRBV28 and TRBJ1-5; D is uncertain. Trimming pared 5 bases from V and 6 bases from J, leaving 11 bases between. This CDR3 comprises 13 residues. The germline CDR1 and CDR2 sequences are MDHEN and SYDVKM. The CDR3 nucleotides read TGTGCCAGCAGTAGAACACAGCTTCAGCCCCAGCATTTT. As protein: CASSRTQLQPQHF.

DNA for the CDR3: TGTGCCAGCAGCCAAGATCCGGACGGGCAAGAGACCCAGTACTTC. Translation: CASSQDPDGQETQYF. The chain carries TRBV4-2 and TRBJ2-5; D remains unclear. Germline V lookup: CDR1 LGHNA, CDR2 YNFKEQ. V lost 0 bases to trimming and J lost 2 bases, with 10 bases between them. The CDR3 has 15 amino acids.